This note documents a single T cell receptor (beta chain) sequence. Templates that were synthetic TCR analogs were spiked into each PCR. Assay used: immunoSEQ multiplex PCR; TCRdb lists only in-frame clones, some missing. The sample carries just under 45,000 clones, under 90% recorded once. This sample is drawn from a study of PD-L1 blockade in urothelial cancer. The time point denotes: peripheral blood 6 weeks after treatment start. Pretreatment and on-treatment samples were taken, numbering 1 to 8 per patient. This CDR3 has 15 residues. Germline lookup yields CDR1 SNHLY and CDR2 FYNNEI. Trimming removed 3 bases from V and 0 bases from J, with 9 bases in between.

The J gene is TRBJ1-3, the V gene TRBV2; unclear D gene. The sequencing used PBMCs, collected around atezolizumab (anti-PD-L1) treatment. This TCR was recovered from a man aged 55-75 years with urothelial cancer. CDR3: CASSETTISGNTIYF. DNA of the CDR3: TGTGCCAGCAGTGAGACGACAATCTCTGGAAACACCATATATTTT. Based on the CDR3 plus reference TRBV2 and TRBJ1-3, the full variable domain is EPEVTQTPSHQVTQMGQEVILRCVPISNHLYFYWYRQILGQKVEFLVSFYNNEISEKSEIFDDQFSVERPDGSNFTLKIRSTKLEDSAMYFCASSETTISGNTIYFGEGSWLTVV.